The 30 T cell receptor beta chains presented below share a single source sample, sequenced in a study of cytomegalovirus exposure and HLA in healthy donors. Libraries were prepared by immunoSEQ multiplex PCR; TCRdb keeps only in-frame clonotypes and omits some of them. The sample comprises approximately 300,000 clones, 75% to 90% of which are singletons, and about 0.8% rests with the top ten. Sequenced input: PBMCs. The receptors stem from a woman younger than 30 in good health and CMV-seronegative.

The chain combines TRBV5-1 with TRBJ2-7; 7 bases align to TRBD1. Losses at the gene ends were 3 bases for V and 5 bases for J; bases not matched to a gene: 8. The CDR3 consists of 14 residues. Germline V lookup: CDR1 SGHRS, CDR2 YFSETQ. CDR3 protein: CASSSRDSFHEQYF. CDR3 nucleotide sequence: TGCGCCAGCAGCTCCCGGGACAGTTTCCACGAGCAGTACTTC.

The chain joins TRBV27 to TRBJ2-7; the D gene is possibly TRBD1 (6 bases). The CDR3 loop spans 13 amino acids. Trimming cost V 5 bases and J 5 bases, with 13 bases left between them. Germline-derived CDR1 and CDR2 are MNHEY and SMNVEV (reference sequence). For the CDR3, the DNA is TGTGCCAGCAGTAGGGCAGGGGAGCACGAGCAGTACTTC. Its protein product is CASSRAGEHEQYF.

This chain connects TRBV28 to TRBJ1-2; TRBD1 aligns across 8 bases. The junction had 11 bases not matched to a gene; V was cut back by 5 bases and J by 6 bases. The germline V gene has CDR1 MDHEN and CDR2 SYDVKM. This CDR3 region has 15 residues. DNA for the CDR3: TGTGCCAGCAGTGGGGGGGACAGGTTGGGAGATGGCTACACCTTC. Its translation: CASSGGDRLGDGYTF.

This clone came up once. The chain recombines TRBV2 with TRBJ2-7; 8 positions match TRBD1. Germline CDR1 SNHLY, CDR2 FYNNEI. Germline trimming cut 4 bases from V and 5 bases from J; bases unmatched to any gene: 4. The CDR3 runs to 13 residues. CDR3 protein: CASSGDRGNEQYF. CDR3 in DNA: TGTGCCAGCAGTGGAGACAGGGGCAACGAGCAGTACTTC.

The V call is TRBV9, the J call TRBJ2-2; tentative D call: TRBD2 (7 bases). V lost 9 bases to trimming and J lost 4 bases, with 13 bases between them. CDR1 is SGDLS, CDR2 YYNGEE, per germline. This CDR3 is built from 13 residues. CDR3 DNA: TGTGCCACCGCCCGGGGGGCCACCGGGGAGCTGTTTTTT. Residues: CATARGATGELFF.

The chain uses TRBV11-2 and TRBJ2-1; D might be TRBD2 (5 bases). V dropped 5 bases and J dropped 7 bases, with 18 bases sitting between them. Germline V gene sequence: CDR1 SGHAT, CDR2 FQNNGV. This CDR3 contains 15 residues. The CDR3 protein is CASSPLRGSQNEQFF. The CDR3 coding sequence is TGTGCCAGCAGCCCCCTCCGAGGGAGTCAGAATGAGCAGTTCTTC.

The sample holds many counts of this clone. The chain couples TRBV28 to TRBJ1-4; perhaps TRBD1 as D (6 bases). Germline V CDR1 and CDR2: MDHEN, SYDVKM. This CDR3 is 15 amino acids long. Trimming removed 7 bases from V and 8 bases from J, with 20 bases in between. The CDR3 DNA sequence: TGTGCCAGCACCCAAAGGGACATCGGATGGGAAAAACTGTTTTTT. Amino acids: CASTQRDIGWEKLFF.

This chain connects TRBV19 to TRBJ2-3; TRBD1 might be the D (7 bases). Germline V gives CDR1 LNHDA, CDR2 SQIVND (reference sequence). Trimming stripped 9 bases from V and 2 bases from J, with 12 bases between. CDR3 length: 13 amino acids. The CDR3 DNA reads TGTGCCAGCGGGGGACAGTACACAGATACGCAGTATTTT. Translating it yields CASGGQYTDTQYF.

J is TRBJ1-5 and V is TRBV15; a weak D match, TRBD1 (6 bases). CDR1 and CDR2 (germline): LNHNV, YYDKDF (reference sequence). This CDR3 has 13 amino acids. V gave up 7 bases and J gave up 4 bases, with 11 bases separating them. The CDR3 bases are TGTGCCACCACCGACAGGTTGAATCAGCCCCAGCATTTT. Residues: CATTDRLNQPQHF.

The rearrangement links TRBV25-1 to TRBJ2-7; the match to TRBD1 covers 7 bases. CDR3 length: 15 residues. CDR1 and CDR2 (germline): MGHDK, SYGVNS. Trimming cost V 4 bases and J 2 bases; bases outside gene matches: 8. CDR3 sequence (DNA): TGTGCCAGCAGTGTTTCGGGACAGCTACCCTACGAGCAGTACTTC. Amino acid sequence: CASSVSGQLPYEQYF.

The V and J genes are TRBV9 and TRBJ2-3; 16 nucleotides agree with TRBD2. Unmatched junction bases numbered 6, after V lost 3 bases and J lost 5 bases. From germline, CDR1 is SGDLS and CDR2 YYNGEE. This CDR3 region has 17 residues. The CDR3, as DNA: TGTGCCAGCAGCGCCGGGACTAGCGGGAGGGCGGAAGATACGCAGTATTTT. Translating gives CASSAGTSGRAEDTQYF.

This chain links TRBV5-1 with TRBJ2-1, with 11 bases lining up with TRBD2. Germline V lookup: CDR1 SGHRS, CDR2 YFSETQ. CDR3 length: 17 residues. The V gene end was trimmed by 3 bases and the J gene end by 5 bases; junction bases not matched to a gene: 10. The CDR3 region has the DNA TGCGCCAGCAGCTCCAGGACTAGCGGGCTTGGGAACAATGAGCAGTTCTTC. It is translated as CASSSRTSGLGNNEQFF. Variable domain in full (rest from reference TRBV5-1 and TRBJ2-1): KAGVTQTPRYLIKTRGQQVTLSCSPISGHRSVSWYQQTPGQGLQFLFEYFSETQRNKGNFPGRFSGRQFSNSRSEMNVSTLELGDSALYLCASSSRTSGLGNNEQFFGPGTRLTVL.

The gene calls are TRBV2 and TRBJ1-1; D gene unclear. Germline V gene lookup returns CDR1 SNHLY and CDR2 FYNNEI. The V end lost 4 bases, the J end lost 5 bases, and 14 bases lay between the germline ends. The CDR3 spans 14 residues. DNA of the CDR3: TGTGCCAGCAGTGTATGGAAGCCCGGGACTGAAGCTTTCTTT. Translation: CASSVWKPGTEAFF.

V gene TRBV18 combines with J gene TRBJ2-7, with D possibly TRBD2 on 6 matching bases. Germline CDR1 reads KGHSH; CDR2 reads LQKENI. Between the trimmed V and J ends, which lost 0 bases and 3 bases, there was a span of 15 bases. The CDR3 loop spans 16 amino acids. CDR3: CASSPPGLAPYYEQYF. The CDR3, as DNA: TGTGCCAGCTCACCACCGGGTCTAGCGCCTTACTACGAGCAGTACTTC.

V and J are TRBV11-3 and TRBJ2-1, with 8 bases lining up with TRBD1. Per germline, CDR1 SGHNT and CDR2 YENEEA. The CDR3 length is 13 residues. After removal of 1 base from V and 10 bases from J, the junction contained 3 bases not matched to a gene. The CDR3 spells CASSLGRDREQFF. CDR3 DNA: TGTGCCAGCAGCTTAGGGCGGGACAGGGAGCAGTTCTTC.

This chain links TRBV5-8 with TRBJ1-1; perhaps TRBD1 as D (5 bases). Germline-derived CDR1 and CDR2 are SGHTS and YDEGEE. The V gene lost 0 bases and the J gene lost 10 bases, with 10 bases spanning the gap. This CDR3 comprises 12 residues. CDR3 sequence: CASSLDSGGAFF. The CDR3 DNA follows: TGTGCCAGCAGCTTGGACTCCGGGGGAGCTTTCTTT.

The chain has TRBV2 and TRBJ2-1, with D hard to call. The CDR3 has 16 amino acids. With 3 bases removed from V and 0 bases from J, the gap between germline ends came to 12 bases. Germline V gene data show CDR1 as SNHLY and CDR2 as FYNNEI. The CDR3 coding sequence is TGTGCCAGCAGTGACGGCGGCCTGAGCTCCTACAATGAGCAGTTCTTC. Translation: CASSDGGLSSYNEQFF.

V gene TRBV2 combines with J gene TRBJ2-1; 8 bases are shared with TRBD1. Germline V CDR1 and CDR2: SNHLY, FYNNEI. The J segment lost 3 bases and the V segment lost 5 bases, leaving 6 bases of the junction unmatched. The length of the CDR3 is 15 residues. CDR3 sequence reads: CASSPRTGNYNEQFF. In DNA form, the CDR3 reads TGTGCCAGCAGTCCTCGGACAGGGAACTACAATGAGCAGTTCTTC.

This clone was seen a single time. DNA of the CDR3: TGCGCCAGCAGCCAGCCGGGGACTAGAAATTACAATGAGCAGTTCTTC. This sequence encodes CASSQPGTRNYNEQFF. The chain couples TRBV4-1 to TRBJ2-1; 8 nucleotides agree with TRBD2. V shed 3 bases and J 4 bases; nucleotides not matched to a gene: 8. From germline, CDR1 is MGHRA and CDR2 YSYEKL. The length of the CDR3 is 16 residues.

The V gene is TRBV27, the J gene TRBJ2-1; TRBD1 might be the D (6 bases). Germline V gene lookup returns CDR1 MNHEY and CDR2 SMNVEV (reference sequence). The V gene lost 8 bases and the J gene lost 7 bases, with 12 bases spanning the gap. This CDR3 comprises 12 residues. The DNA for the CDR3 is TGTGCCAGCTGGGGGCTGTCGAATGAGCAGTTCTTC. This sequence encodes CASWGLSNEQFF.

This chain connects TRBV5-1 to TRBJ2-3; 10 bases are shared with TRBD2. CDR1 and CDR2 (germline): SGHRS, YFSETQ. This CDR3 has 16 residues. V lost 2 bases and J lost 1; bases outside the gene matches: 4. The CDR3 spells CASSFLAGAGTDTQYF. CDR3 DNA: TGCGCCAGCAGCTTCCTAGCGGGAGCGGGCACAGATACGCAGTATTTT.

This clone was seen just once. The CDR3 DNA sequence: TGTGCCAGCATCGCGACTAGAGGGTCCTACGAGCAGTACTTC. Translated: CASIATRGSYEQYF. V and J are TRBV6-1 and TRBJ2-7, with D maybe TRBD2 (6 bases). V was trimmed by 7 bases and J by 1 base, leaving 14 bases between them. The CDR3 totals 14 residues. The germline CDR1 and CDR2 sequences are MNHNS and SASEGT.

The genes are TRBV2 and TRBJ2-3; 7 nucleotides match TRBD1. Looked up from germline, CDR1 is SNHLY and CDR2 is FYNNEI. This CDR3 comprises 15 residues. V trimming: 5 bases; J trimming: 0 bases; junction bases outside the gene matches: 5. CDR3 protein: CASSRTGFSTDTQYF. In nucleotides, the CDR3 is TGTGCCAGCAGTCGGACAGGCTTTAGCACAGATACGCAGTATTTT.

The chain carries TRBV25-1 and TRBJ2-3; D remains ambiguous. Germline V gene data show CDR1 as MGHDK and CDR2 as SYGVNS. V gave up 2 bases and J gave up 2 bases, with 8 bases separating them. CDR3 length: 14 residues. CDR3 sequence reads: CASSEPQTTDTQYF. The DNA for the CDR3 is TGTGCCAGCAGTGAACCACAGACCACAGATACGCAGTATTTT.

The chain employs TRBV29-1 and TRBJ1-5, with a tentative D call TRBD1 (5 bases). The CDR3 covers 14 residues. Germline assignment: CDR1 SQVTM and CDR2 ANQGSEA. The CDR3 is CRVPGHTINQPQHF. The CDR3 DNA follows: TGCAGGGTTCCTGGACACACCATCAATCAGCCCCAGCATTTT.

The V call is TRBV7-6, the J call TRBJ2-7, with D possibly matching TRBD2 (5 bases). CDR1 and CDR2 (germline): SGHVS, FNYEAQ. The CDR3 extends over 14 amino acids. The germline V and J ends were trimmed by 5 bases and 5 bases, with 16 bases remaining between them. In nucleotides, the CDR3 is TGTGCCAGCAGCCGTCGCGGGCAGATCCACGAGCAGTACTTC. It specifies CASSRRGQIHEQYF.

This clone was seen a few times. The chain couples TRBV2 to TRBJ2-1; no clear D gene. The ends were cut back, 8 bases at V and 6 bases at J, with 8 bases in the middle. This CDR3 is built from 11 residues. The germline V gene has CDR1 SNHLY and CDR2 FYNNEI. CDR3 in DNA: TGTGCCAGCCGCCAGCGCAATGAGCAGTTCTTC. This sequence encodes CASRQRNEQFF.

V gene TRBV6-5 combines with J gene TRBJ1-3; perhaps TRBD1 as D (5 bases). In germline, CDR1 is MNHEY, CDR2 SVGAGI. The V and J ends lost 2 bases and 3 bases respectively, with 5 bases between them. The CDR3 is 13 amino acids. CDR3 loop: CASSYQGGNTIYF. The CDR3 DNA follows: TGTGCCAGCAGTTACCAGGGTGGAAACACCATATATTTT.

This clone appeared a few times. V and J are TRBV5-1 and TRBJ1-5, with a possible D match to TRBD1 (6 bases). The CDR3 is 16 amino acids. The ends were cut back, 4 bases at V and 3 bases at J, with 17 bases in the middle. Germline CDR1 SGHRS, CDR2 YFSETQ. The CDR3 region has the DNA TGCGCCAGCAGCCCCGACGGGACATTTAACAATCAGCCCCAGCATTTT. Translating it yields CASSPDGTFNNQPQHF.

The chain recombines TRBV7-6 with TRBJ2-7; possibly TRBD2 for D (6 bases). Trimming stripped 4 bases from V and 2 bases from J, with 12 bases between. The CDR3 extends over 14 amino acids. Germline V gene sequence: CDR1 SGHVS, CDR2 FNYEAQ. CDR3 amino acids: CASSSPGVTYEQYF. The CDR3, as DNA: TGTGCCAGCAGCTCCCCGGGAGTCACCTACGAGCAGTACTTC.